Following are 28 T cell receptor beta chains from one sample sequenced in a study of cytomegalovirus exposure and HLA in healthy donors. PCR employed 60 Vbeta and 13 Jbeta primers. Sequencing was performed with immunoSEQ multiplex PCR; in TCRdb, only in-frame clones are kept and a portion is missing. The data show about 110,000 clones, roughly 78% seen once. The sample taken for sequencing was PBMCs. These receptors originate from a woman between 40 and 55 years old in good health and CMV-seronegative.

This clone is labeled large (0.1 to 1%). The CDR3 sequence is CASSPGGAALYGYTF. The CDR3 nucleotides are TGTGCCAGCAGCCCAGGGGGCGCTGCCCTCTATGGCTACACCTTC. The chain uses TRBV11-2 and TRBJ1-2, with TRBD1 matching 8 bases. CDR1 SGHAT and CDR2 FQNNGV come from the germline V gene. CDR3 length: 15 residues. J was trimmed by 4 bases and V by 5 bases; bases with no gene match: 9.

The V gene is TRBV19, the J gene TRBJ1-1; 7 bases agree with TRBD1. Germline V gene sequence: CDR1 LNHDA, CDR2 SQIVND (reference sequence). With 4 bases clipped from V and 4 bases from J, the junction kept 9 bases outside the gene matches. This CDR3 spans 15 amino acids. CDR3 region: CASSTRQGGGTEAFF. In DNA form, the CDR3 reads TGTGCCAGTAGTACCCGACAGGGTGGGGGCACTGAAGCTTTCTTT.

This clone was recorded once. The chain joins TRBV28 to TRBJ1-2; 9 nucleotides align to TRBD1. V gave up 5 bases and J gave up 6 bases; unmatched junction bases: 10. This CDR3 region has 15 residues. Germline loops: CDR1 MDHEN, CDR2 SYDVKM. The chain's CDR3 is CASSPRDRVRHGYTF. For the CDR3, the DNA is TGTGCCAGCAGTCCCAGGGACAGGGTGAGACATGGCTACACCTTC.

This sequence joins TRBV4-2 and TRBJ2-1; 10 nucleotides align to TRBD2. V dropped 4 bases and J dropped 3; count of bases not matched to a gene: 3. Germline V gene sequence: CDR1 LGHNA, CDR2 YNFKEQ. The CDR3 runs to 15 residues. The CDR3 DNA is TGTGCCAGCAGCCCACTAGCGGGGATCTACAATGAGCAGTTCTTC. It encodes CASSPLAGIYNEQFF.

This chain links TRBV29-1 with TRBJ2-7, with a weak D call TRBD1 (5 bases). The V gene lost 6 bases and the J gene lost 1 base, with 13 bases spanning the gap. This CDR3 contains 13 residues. Looked up from germline, CDR1 is SQVTM and CDR2 is ANQGSEA. The CDR3 DNA reads TGCAGCGTAGACGACAGCGAATCCTACGAGCAGTACTTC. It yields the protein CSVDDSESYEQYF.

Here the CDR3 DNA reads TGCGCCAGCAGCCAAGAACCTCCCCCAGCGGGGGGCGAGCAGTACTTC. The encoded protein is CASSQEPPPAGGEQYF. J is TRBJ2-7 and V is TRBV4-3; 9 positions agree with TRBD2. The V gene's germline CDR1 is LGHNA and CDR2 YSLEER. With 0 bases clipped from V and 6 bases from J, the junction kept 9 bases outside the gene matches. This CDR3 contains 16 residues.

This clone occurred a few times. This rearrangement joins TRBV5-5 to TRBJ1-4; D is uncertain. Looked up from germline, CDR1 is SGHKS and CDR2 is YYEKEE (reference sequence). V shed 0 bases and J shed 7 bases, with 19 bases lying between them. This CDR3 spans 17 amino acids. The CDR3 DNA reads TGTGCCAGCAGCTTGGCTATATCGGCAGCAGGAGGTGAAAAACTGTTTTTT. Amino acids: CASSLAISAAGGEKLFF.

This clone has only a few counts. The chain carries TRBV27 and TRBJ2-7; a weak D match, TRBD2 (7 bases). Germline V gene sequence: CDR1 MNHEY, CDR2 SMNVEV (reference sequence). This CDR3 has 14 amino acids. V was shortened by 1 base and J by 5 bases, with 12 bases between the two germline ends. CDR3 protein: CASSLWGGANEQYF. The CDR3 DNA is TGTGCCAGCAGTTTATGGGGGGGGGCGAACGAGCAGTACTTC.

J is TRBJ2-1 and V is TRBV7-2, with a possible D match to TRBD1 (5 bases). Looked up from germline, CDR1 is SGHTA and CDR2 is FQGNSA. This CDR3 has 15 residues. V lost 2 bases, J lost 8 bases, and 16 bases lay in between. The CDR3 loop is CASSLNLWGIDEQFF. Written as DNA, the CDR3 is TGTGCCAGCAGCTTAAATCTGTGGGGCATTGATGAGCAGTTCTTC. The complete variable domain, with remaining parts taken from reference TRBV7-2 and TRBJ2-1, reads GAGVSQSPSNKVTEKGKDVELRCDPISGHTALYWYRQSLGQGLEFLIYFQGNSAPDKSGLPSDRFSAERTGGSVSTLTIQRTQQEDSAVYLCASSLNLWGIDEQFFGPGTRLTVL.

V and J are TRBV28 and TRBJ2-7, with 12 bases matching TRBD2. The V gene's germline CDR1 is MDHEN and CDR2 SYDVKM. The CDR3 loop spans 14 amino acids. V trimming: 8 bases; J trimming: 1 base; junction bases outside the gene matches: 3. DNA of the CDR3: TGTGCCAGCCGCCTAGCGGGAGGGTCCTACGAGCAGTACTTC. It is translated as CASRLAGGSYEQYF.

The chain links TRBV28 to TRBJ2-5; 13 positions match TRBD2. This CDR3 region has 15 residues. Looked up from germline, CDR1 is MDHEN and CDR2 is SYDVKM. With V trimmed by 4 bases and J by 5 bases, 4 bases remained unmatched. The chain's CDR3 is CASSSTSGGVETQYF. CDR3 sequence (DNA): TGTGCCAGCAGTTCCACTAGCGGGGGGGTGGAGACCCAGTACTTC.

The rearrangement joins TRBV5-1 to TRBJ2-1; 7 nucleotides line up with TRBD2. J gave up 2 bases and V 4 bases, and 6 bases lay outside the gene matches. Germline loops: CDR1 SGHRS, CDR2 YFSETQ. The CDR3 contains 15 residues. CDR3 coding DNA: TGCGCCAGCAGCCTGGAAGGACTAGCCTACAATGAGCAGTTCTTC. It is translated as CASSLEGLAYNEQFF.

The chain couples TRBV19 to TRBJ1-1; D remains ambiguous. The germline gives CDR1 LNHDA, CDR2 SQIVND (reference sequence). The CDR3 is 13 residues long. V lost 7 bases, J lost 0 bases, and 9 bases lay in between. CDR3 sequence (DNA): TGTGCCAGTACGAGGCAGCTGAACACTGAAGCTTTCTTT. It codes for CASTRQLNTEAFF.

Note on this clone: At the DNA level, this CDR3 is encoded by other sequences in the same sample as well. The CDR3 here is CASSLDRGNSPLHF. The DNA for the CDR3 is TGCGCCAGCAGCCTGGACAGGGGTAATTCACCCCTCCACTTT. The V and J genes are TRBV5-1 and TRBJ1-6, with TRBD1 identical over 9 bases. This CDR3 has 14 residues. With V trimmed by 4 bases and J by 6 bases, 2 bases remained unmatched. From germline, CDR1 is SGHRS and CDR2 YFSETQ.

V usage is TRBV28 and J usage is TRBJ1-5; D is unresolved. Trimming removed 5 bases from V and 4 bases from J, with 3 bases in between. Germline loops: CDR1 MDHEN, CDR2 SYDVKM. This CDR3 region has 11 residues. The CDR3 region is CASSPNQPQHF. CDR3 in DNA: TGTGCCAGCAGTCCTAATCAGCCCCAGCATTTT.

V usage is TRBV18 and J usage is TRBJ1-3, with 10 bases matching TRBD1. Germline V lookup: CDR1 KGHSH, CDR2 LQKENI. This CDR3 comprises 19 residues. The J segment lost 1 base and the V segment lost 3 bases, leaving 12 bases of the junction unmatched. CDR3 loop: CASSPWGTGDRVSGNTIYF. CDR3 DNA sequence: TGTGCCAGCTCACCCTGGGGGACAGGGGATCGAGTATCTGGAAACACCATATATTTT.

This chain connects TRBV7-9 to TRBJ2-5, with D perhaps TRBD1 (7 bases). Gene TRBJ2-7 matches the end of the DNA better, so the J call may be wrong. The germline gives CDR1 SEHNR, CDR2 FQNEAQ (reference sequence). The CDR3 has 14 residues. The CDR3 DNA is TGTGCCAGCAGCCCCCAGGGGGGAAACTACGAGCAGTACTTC. It yields the protein CASSPQGGNYEQYF.

The V call is TRBV5-4, the J call TRBJ1-1, with unresolved D. CDR3 length equals 13 residues. The V gene's germline CDR1 is SGHNT and CDR2 YYREEE (reference sequence). Trimming stripped 4 bases from V and 6 bases from J, with 13 bases between. CDR3 sequence (DNA): TGTGCCAGCAGCCCAGGCGTGAGTCCTGAAGCTTTCTTT. Translation gives CASSPGVSPEAFF.

This clone was counted between two and nine times. V and J are TRBV27 and TRBJ1-2; D possibly corresponds to TRBD1 (5 bases). Looked up from germline, CDR1 is MNHEY and CDR2 is SMNVEV (reference sequence). Trimming stripped 5 bases from V and 5 bases from J, with 15 bases between. This CDR3 is built from 14 residues. Here the CDR3 reads CASSPTRAGYGYTF. The CDR3 coding sequence is TGTGCCAGCAGTCCAACCAGGGCTGGATATGGCTACACCTTC.

This chain joins TRBV18 and TRBJ1-1; D perhaps matches TRBD1 (6 bases). V was clipped by 2 bases and J by 3 bases, with 7 bases between them. The CDR3 contains 13 residues. Germline V gene sequence: CDR1 KGHSH, CDR2 LQKENI. The CDR3 coding sequence is TGTGCCAGCTCACCAAGGACAGACACTGAAGCTTTCTTT. It codes for CASSPRTDTEAFF.

On this clone itself: The identical CDR3 is also encoded by other nucleotide sequences in the sample. The J gene is TRBJ2-7, the V gene TRBV30; TRBD1 matches 8 bases. Germline V gene lookup returns CDR1 GTSNPN and CDR2 SVGIG (reference sequence). V gave up 5 bases and J gave up 1 base; unmatched junction bases: 1. The length of the CDR3 is 12 residues. The CDR3 DNA follows: TGTGCCTGGGGGACAGGTTCCTACGAGCAGTACTTC. Its protein product is CAWGTGSYEQYF.

The chain carries TRBV6-5 and TRBJ2-5, with 9 bases identical to TRBD2. V shed 2 bases and J 7 bases; nucleotides not matched to a gene: 11. The CDR3 has 16 amino acids. Germline V gene data show CDR1 as MNHEY and CDR2 as SVGAGI. In nucleotides, the CDR3 is TGTGCCAGCAGTTACCGGGGTAGCGGGGGCGGAGGGACCCAGTACTTC. Its translation is CASSYRGSGGGGTQYF.

The chain couples TRBV29-1 to TRBJ2-6; no clear D. The germline CDR1 and CDR2 sequences are SQVTM and ANQGSEA. The V and J ends lost 7 bases and 2 bases respectively, with 9 bases between them. CDR3 length equals 13 residues. As DNA, the CDR3 is TGCAGCGCCCGTCCTACTGGGGCCAACGTCCTGACTTTC. Its protein is CSARPTGANVLTF.

This chain uses TRBV5-5 with TRBJ1-6; no reliable D call. V lost 0 bases and J lost 6, with 10 bases in between. The CDR3 contains 15 residues. CDR1 and CDR2 (germline): SGHKS, YYEKEE (reference sequence). The CDR3 sequence: CASSLGGNLNSPLHF. For the CDR3, the DNA is TGTGCCAGCAGCTTGGGAGGCAACCTTAATTCACCCCTCCACTTT.

The chain couples TRBV14 to TRBJ1-2; D is unclear. The ends were cut back, 2 bases at V and 4 bases at J, with 5 bases in the middle. The CDR3 is made up of 12 amino acids. Per the germline V gene, CDR1 is SGHDN and CDR2 is FVKESK. As DNA, the CDR3 is TGTGCCAGCAGCCAAAGTAGCTATGGCTACACCTTC. Its translation: CASSQSSYGYTF.

The genes are TRBV9 and TRBJ1-2; 7 bases align to TRBD1. The junction had 3 bases not matched to a gene; V was cut back by 3 bases and J by 4 bases. CDR3 length: 13 amino acids. Germline lookup yields CDR1 SGDLS and CDR2 YYNGEE. CDR3 coding DNA: TGTGCCAGCAGCGGGGGGACAGTCTATGGCTACACCTTC. Protein sequence: CASSGGTVYGYTF.

The genes are TRBV9 and TRBJ2-1; 7 positions match TRBD2. Germline CDR1 SGDLS, CDR2 YYNGEE. V shed 4 bases, J shed 3 bases, and the junction held 4 bases outside the gene matches. CDR3 length: 14 amino acids. The CDR3 DNA sequence: TGTGCCAGCAGCCGAGCGGGGAACTACAATGAGCAGTTCTTC. The encoded protein is CASSRAGNYNEQFF.

Turning to this clone: Distinct nucleotide sequences in the sample also encode this CDR3. The J gene is TRBJ2-3, the V gene TRBV11-3, with D hard to call. Between the trimmed V and J ends, which lost 0 bases and 3 bases, there was a span of 4 bases. This CDR3 has 13 amino acids. CDR1 is SGHNT, CDR2 YENEEA, per germline. Written as DNA, the CDR3 is TGTGCCAGCAGCTTAGAACGGACAGATACGCAGTATTTT. This encodes CASSLERTDTQYF.